Described below is a single T cell receptor (beta chain) sequence and its context. This record comes from a study of blood T cell repertoires in COVID-19. Turning to the study itself: In each case, the material was cDNA or gDNA derived from T cells, B-cell-depleted T cells, or PBMCs.

The protocol was immunoSEQ multiplex PCR, while the TCRdb copy is restricted to in-frame clones and leaves out a portion. The repertoire holds about 150,000 clones, with 87% as singletons. V was clipped by 3 bases and J by 3 bases, with 9 bases between them. The CDR3 has 13 amino acids. CDR1 SGDLS and CDR2 YYNGEE come from the germline V gene. The V call is TRBV9, the J call TRBJ1-2; D not certain. The TCR was taken from a woman between 40 and 50 years old who had been exposed to COVID-19. Source material: PBMCs or T cells enriched from blood (not recorded which). CDR3 residues: CASSAGADYGYTF. CDR3 sequence (DNA): TGTGCCAGCAGCGCGGGAGCTGACTATGGCTACACCTTC.